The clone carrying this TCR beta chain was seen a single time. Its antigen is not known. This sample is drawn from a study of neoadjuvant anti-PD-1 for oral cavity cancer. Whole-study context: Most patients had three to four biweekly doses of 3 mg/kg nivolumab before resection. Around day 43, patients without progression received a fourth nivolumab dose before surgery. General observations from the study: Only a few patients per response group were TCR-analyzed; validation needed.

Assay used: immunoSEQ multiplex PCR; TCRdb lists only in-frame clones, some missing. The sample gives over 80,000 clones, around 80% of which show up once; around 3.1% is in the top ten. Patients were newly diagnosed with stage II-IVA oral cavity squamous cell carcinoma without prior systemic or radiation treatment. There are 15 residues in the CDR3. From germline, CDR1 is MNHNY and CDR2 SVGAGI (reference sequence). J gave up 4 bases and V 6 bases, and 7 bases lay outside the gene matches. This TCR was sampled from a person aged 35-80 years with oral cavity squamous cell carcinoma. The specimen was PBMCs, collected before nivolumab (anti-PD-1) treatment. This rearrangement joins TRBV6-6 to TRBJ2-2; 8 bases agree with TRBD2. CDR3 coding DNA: TGTGCCAGCAGCTCGGGAGGGCAAGTCACCGGGGAGCTGTTTTTT. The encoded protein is CASSSGGQVTGELFF.